Below are 10 T cell receptor beta chains sequenced from a single sample in a study of identifying expanded T cells in peripheral blood. TCRdb keeps only in-frame clones here, not all; method: immunoSEQ multiplex PCR. Of about 81,000 clones detected, about four fifths appear once; the ten largest clones hold around 20%. The material sequenced was blood. The receptor set was obtained from a person between 18 and 75 years old in good health.

The V gene is TRBV28, the J gene TRBJ1-5; the D is unclear. This CDR3 has 14 residues. Germline CDR1 and CDR2: MDHEN and SYDVKM. Deletions cut 3 bases from V and 4 bases from J, with 10 bases between. The CDR3 loop reads CASSLVLGNQPQHF. Written as DNA, the CDR3 is TGTGCCAGCAGTTTGGTGTTGGGTAATCAGCCCCAGCATTTT.

V is TRBV4-1 and J is TRBJ2-7, with unresolved D. This CDR3 spans 13 amino acids. The germline CDR1 and CDR2 sequences are MGHRA and YSYEKL. The germline V and J ends were trimmed by 2 bases and 4 bases, with 9 bases remaining between them. In DNA form, the CDR3 reads TGCGCCAGCAGCCAAAGAGACCTATACGAGCAGTACTTC. This sequence encodes CASSQRDLYEQYF.

V gene TRBV13 combines with J gene TRBJ2-3, with D uncertain. V gave up 2 bases and J gave up 1 base, with 19 bases separating them. The CDR3 has 18 residues. Germline V gene data show CDR1 as PRHDT and CDR2 as FYEKMQ (reference sequence). CDR3 sequence reads: CASSLFLAGSRGTDTQYF. The CDR3 DNA follows: TGTGCCAGCAGCTTATTTTTAGCCGGGTCTAGGGGCACAGATACGCAGTATTTT.

The chain combines TRBV7-9 with TRBJ1-1; TRBD1 might be the D (5 bases). V shed 1 base and J shed 5 bases, with 11 bases lying between them. Germline V gene data show CDR1 as SEHNR and CDR2 as FQNEAQ (reference sequence). This CDR3 has 14 residues. The CDR3 reads CASSLGGVRTEAFF. The CDR3 DNA is TGTGCCAGCAGCTTAGGAGGGGTTCGGACTGAAGCTTTCTTT. Based on the CDR3 plus reference TRBV7-9 and TRBJ1-1, the full variable domain is DTGVSQNPRHKITKRGQNVTFRCDPISEHNRLYWYRQTLGQGPEFLTYFQNEAQLEKSRLLSDRFSAERPKGSFSTLEIQRTEQGDSAMYLCASSLGGVRTEAFFGQGTRLTVV.

This chain connects TRBV4-3 to TRBJ1-4; maybe TRBD1 (6 bases). This CDR3 has 14 residues. CDR1 and CDR2 from the germline V gene are LGHNA and YSLEER. Trimming took 4 bases from V and 7 from J, leaving 13 bases between them. The CDR3 loop is CASSPVGGREKLFF. DNA of the CDR3: TGCGCCAGCAGCCCAGTCGGGGGGCGTGAAAAACTGTTTTTT.

The chain couples TRBV7-6 to TRBJ2-1; 7 bases are a match to TRBD2. Germline trimming cut 2 bases from V and 7 bases from J; bases unmatched to any gene: 8. CDR1 SGHVS and CDR2 FNYEAQ come from the germline V gene. This CDR3 comprises 15 residues. The DNA of the CDR3 is TGTGCCAGCAGCTTAATGGCGGGAGCTGGGAATGAGCAGTTCTTC. This translates into CASSLMAGAGNEQFF.

The rearrangement links TRBV9 to TRBJ2-5, with a weak D call TRBD2 (5 bases). V was trimmed by 7 bases and J by 3 bases, leaving 19 bases between them. Germline V lookup: CDR1 SGDLS, CDR2 YYNGEE. The CDR3 consists of 15 residues. This CDR3 is CASGPEGRAEETQYF. DNA for the CDR3: TGTGCCAGCGGTCCCGAGGGTAGGGCCGAAGAGACCCAGTACTTC.

V usage is TRBV19 and J usage is TRBJ1-3; 7 bases match TRBD1. Germline CDR1 and CDR2: LNHDA and SQIVND (reference sequence). The trim removed 4 bases at V and 0 bases at J, leaving 12 bases unmatched. CDR3 length equals 18 residues. CDR3 bases: TGTGCCAGTAGTACCATGTGGACAGGTACTTACTCTGGAAACACCATATATTTT. This sequence encodes CASSTMWTGTYSGNTIYF.

This chain links TRBV5-5 with TRBJ2-7; D might be TRBD1 or TRBD2, each matching 5 bases. This CDR3 has 15 amino acids. V was clipped by 0 bases and J by 5 bases, with 15 bases between them. Germline V lookup: CDR1 SGHKS, CDR2 YYEKEE (reference sequence). This CDR3 reads CASSLVGQGRHEQYF. The CDR3, as DNA: TGTGCCAGCAGCTTGGTAGGCCAGGGACGGCACGAGCAGTACTTC.

The V gene is TRBV7-9, the J gene TRBJ2-2, with D maybe TRBD1 (5 bases). The germline V and J ends were trimmed by 3 bases and 0 bases, with 11 bases remaining between them. Germline V gene data show CDR1 as SEHNR and CDR2 as FQNEAQ (reference sequence). The CDR3 is made up of 16 amino acids. In nucleotides, the CDR3 is TGTGCCAGCAGCTTGCTATTACAGGCGAACACCGGGGAGCTGTTTTTT. This sequence encodes CASSLLLQANTGELFF.